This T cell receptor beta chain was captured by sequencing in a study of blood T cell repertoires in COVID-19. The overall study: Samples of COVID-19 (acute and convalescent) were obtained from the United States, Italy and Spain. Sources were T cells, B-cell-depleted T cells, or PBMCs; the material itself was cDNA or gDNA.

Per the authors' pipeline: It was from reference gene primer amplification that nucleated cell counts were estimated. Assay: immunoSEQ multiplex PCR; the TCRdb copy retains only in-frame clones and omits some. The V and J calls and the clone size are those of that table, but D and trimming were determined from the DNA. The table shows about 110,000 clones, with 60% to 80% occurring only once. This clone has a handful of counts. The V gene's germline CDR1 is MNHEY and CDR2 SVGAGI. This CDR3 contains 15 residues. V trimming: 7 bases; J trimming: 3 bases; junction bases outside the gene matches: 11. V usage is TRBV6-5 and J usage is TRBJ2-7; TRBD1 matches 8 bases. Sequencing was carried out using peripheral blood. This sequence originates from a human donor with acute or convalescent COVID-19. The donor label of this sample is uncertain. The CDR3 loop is CASTRVDRENYEQYF. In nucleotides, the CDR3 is TGTGCCAGCACGAGGGTGGACAGGGAGAACTACGAGCAGTACTTC.